The 7 T cell receptor beta chains reported below all come from one sample, sequenced in a study of cytomegalovirus exposure and HLA in healthy donors. With 60 Vbeta and 13 Jbeta primers, the PCR was carried out. Generated by immunoSEQ multiplex PCR, the TCRdb table keeps only in-frame clones and is missing some. The profile shows about 180,000 clones, 60% to 85% of them singletons. The specimen was PBMCs. These receptors originate from a young man in good health and CMV-seronegative.

The gene calls are TRBV18 and TRBJ1-5; the D gene is possibly TRBD1 (5 bases). Germline CDR1 KGHSH, CDR2 LQKENI. The CDR3 has 12 residues. The V gene lost 3 bases and the J gene lost 7 bases, with 7 bases spanning the gap. The CDR3, as DNA: TGTGCCAGCTCACCGCCAGGGCAGCCCCAGCATTTT. As protein: CASSPPGQPQHF.

This chain uses TRBV29-1 with TRBJ2-1; tentatively, D is TRBD2 (5 bases). The CDR3 extends over 15 amino acids. Germline V gene data show CDR1 as SQVTM and CDR2 as ANQGSEA. V lost 1 base and J 2 bases, leaving 12 bases between the germline ends. CDR3 DNA: TGCAGCGTTGAAGGTCGACCGGGGACCTACAATGAGCAGTTCTTC. This encodes CSVEGRPGTYNEQFF.

The chain combines TRBV7-9 with TRBJ1-1, with D perhaps TRBD1 (6 bases). Germline lookup yields CDR1 SEHNR and CDR2 FQNEAQ (reference sequence). The V end was cut by 5 bases, the J end by 3 bases, with 19 bases between. The CDR3 runs to 16 residues. DNA of the CDR3: TGTGCCAGCAGCCCGACTTTAGGACAGTCCTACACTGAAGCTTTCTTT. Translation: CASSPTLGQSYTEAFF.

The J gene is TRBJ1-5, the V gene TRBV2, with TRBD1 matching 8 bases. V was pared by 7 bases and J by 0 bases, with 8 bases of the junction left unmatched. CDR1 is SNHLY, CDR2 FYNNEI, per germline. The length of the CDR3 is 16 residues. CDR3 residues: CASTGTGRYSNQPQHF. For the CDR3, the DNA is TGTGCCAGCACCGGGACAGGCAGGTATAGCAATCAGCCCCAGCATTTT.

This clone has more than one count but fewer than ten. The chain couples TRBV30 to TRBJ2-5; perhaps TRBD1 as D (5 bases). Germline V gene data show CDR1 as GTSNPN and CDR2 as SVGIG (reference sequence). This CDR3 is 16 amino acids long. Trimming shortened V by 1 base and J by 6 bases, and 21 bases separated the two germline ends. CDR3 sequence: CAWSDWARAVGKTQYF. CDR3 DNA: TGTGCCTGGAGTGATTGGGCCAGGGCAGTGGGGAAGACCCAGTACTTC.

The V gene is TRBV10-2, the J gene TRBJ2-7; 9 nucleotides agree with TRBD2. The CDR3 extends over 14 amino acids. J lost 2 bases, V lost 2 bases, and 1 base had no gene match. Germline V gene lookup returns CDR1 WSHSY and CDR2 SAAADI. DNA for the CDR3: TGCGCCAGCAGTGAGCTAGCGGGACCCTACGAGCAGTACTTC. Its translation is CASSELAGPYEQYF.

The chain is built from TRBV20-1 and TRBJ1-2; D is undetermined. Germline loops: CDR1 DFQATT, CDR2 SNEGSKA (reference sequence). This CDR3 spans 11 amino acids. V was clipped by 1 base and J by 5 bases, with 5 bases between them. The CDR3 reads CSARVRYGYTF. The CDR3 bases are TGCAGTGCTAGAGTGAGGTATGGCTACACCTTC.